This T cell receptor (beta chain) is drawn from a study of OX40 agonist ivuxolimab in advanced cancers. Trimming removed 4 bases at V and 6 bases at J, with 18 bases between. This CDR3 region has 15 residues. Per the germline V gene, CDR1 is MGHRA and CDR2 is YSYEKL. Assay used: immunoSEQ multiplex PCR; TCRdb lists only in-frame clones, some missing. The table lists tens of thousands of clones, roughly 86% of them singletons. The chain is built from TRBV4-1 and TRBJ1-1, with a tentative D call TRBD1 (5 bases). The starting material was CD4+ or CD8+ T cells sorted from blood, obtained in a trial of the OX40 agonist ivuxolimab. The clonotype originates from an adult with an advanced solid tumor such as melanoma, head and neck, liver or kidney cancer. The CDR3 protein is CASSRDLLRGAEAFF. The DNA for the CDR3 is TGCGCCAGCAGCCGGGACCTATTACGTGGGGCTGAAGCTTTCTTT.